These 27 T cell receptor beta chains were sequenced from one sample in a study of long-term antiretroviral therapy in people with HIV (dated by TCRdb to between 2021 and 2024). The immunoSEQ hsTCRB v3.0 assay was used at survey level resolution for TRB variable region sequencing. TCRdb retrieved this table from immuneACCESS and kept in-frame rearrangements only. Not all clones are present; in checked studies, unresolved V genes account for under half, and no reason is known for the remainder. Present in this sample are approximately 26,000 clones, 82% of which were seen just once. Of the sample, around 15% is held by the ten largest clones. The sample was unsorted PBMCs, taken 2.9 years after starting antiretroviral therapy. The receptors shown here come from a man in his forties or fifties with HIV.

This clone was seen just once. The chain combines TRBV20-1 with TRBJ2-3; TRBD2 matches at 9 bases. V shed 3 bases, J shed 13 bases, and the junction held 5 bases outside the gene matches. The germline V gene encodes CDR1 DFQATT and CDR2 SNEGSKA (reference sequence). This CDR3 contains 11 residues. Here the CDR3 reads CSASGSSGEYF. CDR3 coding DNA: TGCAGTGCTAGCGGGTCTAGCGGGGAGTATTTT.

The chain joins TRBV4-2 to TRBJ1-1, with D possibly matching TRBD1 (6 bases). The CDR3 runs 15 residues. Germline V gene lookup returns CDR1 LGHNA and CDR2 YNFKEQ. Trimming took 3 bases from V and 4 from J, leaving 15 bases between them. The CDR3 sequence is CASSQGARETTEAFF. DNA for the CDR3: TGTGCCAGCAGCCAGGGGGCAAGAGAGACCACTGAAGCTTTCTTT.

V gene TRBV7-3 combines with J gene TRBJ2-3; perhaps D is TRBD1 or TRBD2 (5 bases each). Trimming took off 6 bases at V and 8 bases at J, with 21 bases between the two ends. The CDR3 is 15 amino acids. CDR1 is SGHTA and CDR2 is FQGTGA in the germline V gene. As DNA, the CDR3 is TGTGCCAGCAGTCCGCAAGCCGGGACCCCTGGTACGCAGTATTTT. Residues: CASSPQAGTPGTQYF.

The V gene is TRBV6-5, the J gene TRBJ1-1, with a tentative D call TRBD1 (5 bases). This CDR3 has 13 residues. V was pared by 7 bases and J by 10 bases, with 19 bases between. Germline V gene data show CDR1 as MNHEY and CDR2 as SVGAGI. For the CDR3, the DNA is TGTGCCAGCACCAACATAGGGGAGCGATCAGCTTTCTTT. Translated: CASTNIGERSAFF.

This chain uses TRBV28 with TRBJ2-5, with TRBD2 matching 7 bases. The J segment lost 3 bases and the V segment lost 1 base, leaving 8 bases of the junction unmatched. Germline assignment: CDR1 MDHEN and CDR2 SYDVKM. CDR3 size: 16 residues. CDR3: CASSLLRELQEETQYF. In nucleotides, the CDR3 is TGTGCCAGCAGTTTATTGCGGGAGCTACAAGAAGAGACCCAGTACTTC. Drawing the rest from reference TRBV28 and TRBJ2-5, the complete variable domain is DVKVTQSSRYLVKRTGEKVFLECVQDMDHENMFWYRQDPGLGLRLIYFSYDVKMKEKGDIPEGYSVSREKKERFSLILESASTNQTSMYLCASSLLRELQEETQYFGPGTRLLVL.

The chain uses TRBV13 and TRBJ1-2; D possibly corresponds to TRBD1 (5 bases). CDR1 is PRHDT and CDR2 is FYEKMQ in the germline V gene (reference sequence). V was trimmed by 4 bases and J by 3 bases, leaving 18 bases between them. This CDR3 has 16 amino acids. The CDR3 reads CASSSTDIHWDYGYTF. The CDR3 bases are TGTGCCAGCAGCTCGACGGACATTCATTGGGACTATGGCTACACCTTC. Filled out from reference TRBV13 and TRBJ1-2, the complete variable domain reads AAGVIQSPRHLIKEKRETATLKCYPIPRHDTVYWYQQGPGQDPQFLISFYEKMQSDKGSIPDRFSAQQFSDYHSELNMSSLELGDSALYFCASSSTDIHWDYGYTFGSGTRLTVV.

The chain uses TRBV6-5 and TRBJ1-1; no clear D gene. Germline V lookup: CDR1 MNHEY, CDR2 SVGAGI. V lost 2 bases to trimming and J lost 0 bases, with 7 bases between them. The CDR3 is made up of 14 amino acids. The CDR3 DNA is TGTGCCAGCAGTTACCTAGGACTGAACACTGAAGCTTTCTTT. It is translated as CASSYLGLNTEAFF.

The chain combines TRBV30 with TRBJ2-3, with D unresolved. Trimming cost V 1 base and J 7 bases, with 15 bases left between them. There are 14 residues in the CDR3. Germline lookup yields CDR1 GTSNPN and CDR2 SVGIG (reference sequence). CDR3 in DNA: TGTGCCTGGAGTGAATATTCCATACTTCATACGCAGTATTTT. Translated, it gives CAWSEYSILHTQYF.

The chain employs TRBV23-1 and TRBJ1-1; D not resolved. TRBV23-1 is labeled an ORF, and its function is uncertain. Trimming took 2 bases from V and 1 from J, leaving 5 bases between them. CDR3 length equals 13 residues. The CDR3 protein is CASSQTANTEAFF. Here the CDR3 DNA reads TGCGCCAGCAGTCAAACGGCGAACACTGAAGCTTTCTTT.

The chain couples TRBV25-1 to TRBJ2-5, with D perhaps matching TRBD2 (6 bases). The CDR3 sequence is 10 residues long. Trimming shortened V by 8 bases and J by 5 bases, and 6 bases separated the two germline ends. Germline-derived CDR1 and CDR2 are MGHDK and SYGVNS. For the CDR3, the DNA is TGTGCCAGCCGGGGGGAGACCCAGTACTTC. Protein product: CASRGETQYF.

V is TRBV7-9 and J is TRBJ1-4, with D possibly being TRBD1 (6 bases). The CDR3 has 15 residues. The germline V gene encodes CDR1 SEHNR and CDR2 FQNEAQ (reference sequence). With 9 bases removed from V and 5 bases from J, the gap between germline ends came to 19 bases. CDR3 DNA: TGTGCCAGTTCCCGACAGAGGGGACAAAATGAAAAACTGTTTTTT. Translated, it gives CASSRQRGQNEKLFF.

Only one count was recorded for this clone. The genes are TRBV7-9 and TRBJ2-7; 10 bases are shared with TRBD1. Germline trimming cut 1 base from V and 5 bases from J; bases unmatched to any gene: 2. Germline V lookup: CDR1 SEHNR, CDR2 FQNEAQ (reference sequence). The length of the CDR3 is 14 residues. The DNA for the CDR3 is TGTGCCAGCAGCTTAGGGGACAGGGGCCACGAGCAGTACTTC. Protein: CASSLGDRGHEQYF.

This clone was counted a single time. The V and J genes are TRBV7-9 and TRBJ2-3, with D possibly TRBD1 on 5 matching bases. Germline lookup yields CDR1 SEHNR and CDR2 FQNEAQ (reference sequence). The CDR3 covers 15 residues. The V gene lost 5 bases and the J gene lost 4 bases, with 16 bases spanning the gap. CDR3 residues: CASSPPGISSDTQYF. The CDR3 region has the DNA TGTGCCAGCAGCCCCCCAGGGATTTCGTCAGATACGCAGTATTTT.

This chain links TRBV2 with TRBJ2-5; D remains ambiguous. Germline V gene lookup returns CDR1 SNHLY and CDR2 FYNNEI. This CDR3 is 12 amino acids long. V lost 7 bases, J lost 2 bases, and 8 bases lay in between. CDR3: CASKTLQETQYF. CDR3 DNA sequence: TGTGCCAGCAAGACTTTGCAAGAGACCCAGTACTTC.

The chain's CDR3 is CAWSVGGSAQYF. CDR3 DNA: TGTGCCTGGAGTGTAGGTGGGAGCGCCCAGTACTTC. V is TRBV30 and J is TRBJ2-5; D perhaps matches TRBD2 (5 bases). Trimming took 0 bases from V and 9 from J, leaving 11 bases between them. The CDR3 spans 12 residues. Germline V lookup: CDR1 GTSNPN, CDR2 SVGIG (reference sequence).

This chain uses TRBV30 with TRBJ1-6; D is possibly TRBD1 (5 bases). The CDR3 totals 13 residues. Germline loops: CDR1 GTSNPN, CDR2 SVGIG (reference sequence). The V end lost 8 bases, the J end lost 3 bases, and 11 bases lay between the germline ends. The CDR3, as DNA: TGTGCCGCCCGGGGCGACTATAATTCACCCCTCCACTTT. Its protein is CAARGDYNSPLHF.

CDR3 bases: TGTGCCAGCAACCCCGCAAGGGGCCTGAAGGAGACCCAGTACTTC. Translation gives CASNPARGLKETQYF. The chain combines TRBV2 with TRBJ2-5; tentative D call: TRBD1 (5 bases). V lost 7 bases to trimming and J lost 5 bases, with 20 bases between them. The CDR3 runs to 15 residues. CDR1 is SNHLY and CDR2 is FYNNEI in the germline V gene.

The sample holds a few counts of this clone. The chain recombines TRBV28 with TRBJ1-2, with a tentative D call TRBD1 (5 bases). V was clipped by 7 bases and J by 8 bases, with 20 bases between them. The germline V gene encodes CDR1 MDHEN and CDR2 SYDVKM. This CDR3 contains 14 residues. CDR3 region: CASTQPPGGAGYTF. The CDR3 DNA reads TGTGCCAGCACCCAACCCCCGGGAGGGGCAGGCTACACCTTC.

The chain recombines TRBV20-1 with TRBJ2-7; TRBD1 or TRBD2 may be the D gene (5 bases each). CDR1 and CDR2 (germline): DFQATT, SNEGSKA (reference sequence). Trimming shortened V by 5 bases and J by 7 bases, and 12 bases separated the two germline ends. The CDR3 is made up of 11 amino acids. The CDR3 here is CSASGTSEQYF. CDR3 nucleotides: TGCAGTGCTTCCGGGACGAGTGAGCAGTACTTC.

The genes are TRBV7-9 and TRBJ1-2; perhaps TRBD1 as D (5 bases). This CDR3 region has 13 residues. CDR1 is SEHNR and CDR2 is FQNEAQ in the germline V gene (reference sequence). The V and J ends lost 2 bases and 6 bases respectively, with 10 bases between them. As DNA, the CDR3 is TGTGCCAGCAGCTTAATGACGACAGATGGCTACACCTTC. Protein sequence: CASSLMTTDGYTF. The full variable domain, rest sourced from reference TRBV7-9 and TRBJ1-2, is DTGVSQNPRHKITKRGQNVTFRCDPISEHNRLYWYRQTLGQGPEFLTYFQNEAQLEKSRLLSDRFSAERPKGSFSTLEIQRTEQGDSAMYLCASSLMTTDGYTFGSGTRLTVV.

The V gene is TRBV28, the J gene TRBJ2-1; unclear D gene. In germline, CDR1 is MDHEN, CDR2 SYDVKM. Trimming removed 2 bases from V and 12 bases from J, with 11 bases in between. The CDR3 is made up of 12 amino acids. The CDR3 region is CASSLMSLGQFF. The CDR3 DNA reads as TGTGCCAGCAGTTTAATGTCCTTAGGGCAGTTCTTC.

The chain couples TRBV7-8 to TRBJ2-7; the D call may be TRBD1 or TRBD2 (6 bases each). The CDR3 runs to 13 residues. Germline V CDR1 and CDR2: SGHVS, FQNEAQ. V lost 3 bases and J 2 bases, leaving 8 bases between the germline ends. The DNA for the CDR3 is TGTGCCAGCAGCTTCCGGGGGCCCTACGAGCAGTACTTC. This encodes CASSFRGPYEQYF.

The rearrangement joins TRBV19 to TRBJ1-2; D remains ambiguous. This CDR3 contains 17 residues. V lost 4 bases to trimming and J lost 5 bases, with 23 bases between them. Looked up from germline, CDR1 is LNHDA and CDR2 is SQIVND (reference sequence). Written as DNA, the CDR3 is TGTGCCAGTAGTAGCAACGAACGGGCTACAAAAGGTTATGGCTACACCTTC. Amino acid sequence: CASSSNERATKGYGYTF.

This chain connects TRBV19 to TRBJ2-5; TRBD1 matches 7 bases. The CDR3 has 15 residues. The J segment lost 4 bases and the V segment lost 3 bases, leaving 8 bases of the junction unmatched. In germline, CDR1 is LNHDA, CDR2 SQIVND (reference sequence). The chain's CDR3 is CASSITTGAGETQYF. In nucleotides, the CDR3 is TGTGCCAGTAGTATCACTACAGGGGCGGGAGAGACCCAGTACTTC. Full variable domain (remainder filled in from reference TRBV19 and TRBJ2-5): DGGITQSPKYLFRKEGQNVTLSCEQNLNHDAMYWYRQDPGQGLRLIYYSQIVNDFQKGDIAEGYSVSREKKESFPLTVTSAQKNPTAFYLCASSITTGAGETQYFGPGTRLLVL.

The rearrangement uses TRBV19 and TRBJ1-3; D not certain. Germline CDR1 reads LNHDA; CDR2 reads SQIVND (reference sequence). V dropped 3 bases and J dropped 6 bases, with 12 bases sitting between them. The CDR3 extends over 14 amino acids. CDR3 sequence (DNA): TGTGCCAGTAGTATGAATGGTGTGGAAAACACCATATATTTT. Translation gives CASSMNGVENTIYF.

The chain employs TRBV25-1 and TRBJ1-1; 8 bases are shared with TRBD1. This CDR3 region has 15 residues. V shed 4 bases, J shed 3 bases, and the junction held 7 bases outside the gene matches. Germline CDR1 and CDR2: MGHDK and SYGVNS. The CDR3 nucleotides are TGTGCCAGCAGTGCCTTGGACAGGGTGGACACTGAAGCTTTCTTT. It yields the protein CASSALDRVDTEAFF.

V and J are TRBV5-1 and TRBJ2-3; D is ambiguous. CDR3 size: 16 residues. The V gene lost 0 bases and the J gene lost 0 bases, with 11 bases spanning the gap. Germline V CDR1 and CDR2: SGHRS, YFSETQ. The CDR3 region is CASSLDHHLSTDTQYF. The CDR3 DNA reads as TGCGCCAGCAGCTTGGACCACCACCTTAGCACAGATACGCAGTATTTT.